The clone carrying this TCR beta chain turned up a few times. Its antigen is not identified. The data were taken from a study of beta chain features in type 1 diabetes. General observations from the study: Among patients with Type 1 diabetes, TCRB CDR3s were moderately but significantly shorter in every one of the four CD4+ subsets.

Every isolated RNA sample was fully reverse transcribed, so sequencing captured expressed TCRB transcripts. Libraries were prepared by immunoSEQ multiplex PCR; TCRdb keeps only in-frame clonotypes and omits some of them. The repertoire includes around 110,000 clones, roughly 15% of them detected once, and over 2% sits in the top ten. V was clipped by 5 bases and J by 7 bases; unmatched bases: 14. Per germline, CDR1 SQVTM and CDR2 ANQGSEA. The CDR3 consists of 14 residues. This receptor was taken from a man in his thirties or forties with type 1 diabetes. The genes are TRBV29-1 and TRBJ2-7, with 7 bases fitting TRBD1. Sequenced sample: central memory CD4+ T cells from blood. CDR3 nucleotide sequence: TGCAGCGTTTGCCCCCGACAGGGTTCTCGTGAGCAGTACTTC. It specifies CSVCPRQGSREQYF.